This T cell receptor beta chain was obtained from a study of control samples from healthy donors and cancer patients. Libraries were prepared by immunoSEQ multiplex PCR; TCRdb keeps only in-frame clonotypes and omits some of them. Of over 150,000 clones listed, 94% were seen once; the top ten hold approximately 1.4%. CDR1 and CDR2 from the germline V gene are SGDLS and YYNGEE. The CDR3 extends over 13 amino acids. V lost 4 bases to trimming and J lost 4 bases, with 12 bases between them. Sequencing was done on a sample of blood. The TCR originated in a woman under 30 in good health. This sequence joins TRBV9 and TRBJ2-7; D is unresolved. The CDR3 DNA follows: TGTGCCAGCAGCCCTTCGACTGAGTACGAGCAGTACTTC. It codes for CASSPSTEYEQYF.